This T cell receptor beta chain emerged from a study of T cell responses to AZD1222 COVID-19 vaccine. Clones were sequenced by immunoSEQ multiplex PCR, and TCRdb holds only the in-frame ones, with some missing. The table lists 150,000 to 190,000 clones, more than 90% of them singletons. Trimming left V 11 bases short and J 5 bases short, with 18 bases between. The CDR3 extends over 13 amino acids. The germline gives CDR1 LNHNV, CDR2 YYDKDF (reference sequence). This rearrangement joins TRBV15 to TRBJ1-1; weak D call: TRBD1 (6 bases). The starting material was peripheral blood, obtained 28 days after the second AZD1222 dose. The TCR originated in an adult who received the AZD1222 COVID-19 vaccine. CDR3 region: CAAAGGARTEAFF. The CDR3 nucleotides are TGTGCCGCCGCCGGGGGGGCGAGAACTGAAGCTTTCTTT.